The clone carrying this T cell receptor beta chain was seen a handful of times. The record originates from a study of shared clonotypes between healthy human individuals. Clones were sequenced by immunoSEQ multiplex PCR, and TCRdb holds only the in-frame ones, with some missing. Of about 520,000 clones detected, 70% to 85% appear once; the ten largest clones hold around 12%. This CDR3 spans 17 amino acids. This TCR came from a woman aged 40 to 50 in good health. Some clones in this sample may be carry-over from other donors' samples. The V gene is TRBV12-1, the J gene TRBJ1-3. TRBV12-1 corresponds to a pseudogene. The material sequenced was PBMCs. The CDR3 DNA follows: TGTGCCAGCAGCCCGCCGGGGCAGGGACTGCGTGGAAACACCATATATTTT. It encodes CASSPPGQGLRGNTIYF.